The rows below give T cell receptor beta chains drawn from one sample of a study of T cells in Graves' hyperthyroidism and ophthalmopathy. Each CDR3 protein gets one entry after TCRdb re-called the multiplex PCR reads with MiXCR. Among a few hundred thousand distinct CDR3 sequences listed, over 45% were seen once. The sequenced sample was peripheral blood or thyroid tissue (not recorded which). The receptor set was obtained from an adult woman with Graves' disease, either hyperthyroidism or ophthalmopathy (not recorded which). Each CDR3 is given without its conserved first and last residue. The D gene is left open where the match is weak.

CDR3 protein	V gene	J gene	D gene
ASSEGLLGLEQY	TRBV5-1	TRBJ2-7	NA
ASNKAGLPPSNNSPLH	TRBV19	TRBJ1-6	NA
SAPGTGSSYEQY	TRBV20-1	TRBJ2-7	TRBD1
ASSYDSGTEAF	TRBV5-1	TRBJ1-1	NA
ATSDNPGTGQETQY	TRBV24-1	TRBJ2-5	TRBD1
ASSFRQGRETQY	TRBV7-8	TRBJ2-5	TRBD1
SGRRGKETQY	TRBV29-1	TRBJ2-5	NA
AISGPRLAGGPGTGELF	TRBV10-3	TRBJ2-2	TRBD2
ASSSPQRGNEQY	TRBV6-5	TRBJ2-7	TRBD2
ASSWDRGTEAF	TRBV5-1	TRBJ1-1	TRBD1
SARGRDTSGDDGYT	TRBV20-1	TRBJ1-2	NA
ASSGYGEETQY	TRBV7-9	TRBJ2-5	NA
ASSADGRKGGYT	TRBV19	TRBJ1-2	NA
ASSLVRGSTEPQH	TRBV12-3/TRBV12-4	TRBJ1-5	NA
ASKSPNYGYT	TRBV27	TRBJ1-2	NA
ASSLVFSDTQY	TRBV7-2	TRBJ2-3	NA
ATSRGRWDSSGYT	TRBV15	TRBJ1-2	TRBD1
SVSVDRSFQPQH	TRBV29-1	TRBJ1-5	TRBD1
ASNKPGRFRLAQH	TRBV7-9	TRBJ1-5	NA
ASSASGDTGELF	TRBV6-4	TRBJ2-2	TRBD2
ASSAQGGGTQY	TRBV7-9	TRBJ2-5	NA
AIRGQGDNQPQH	TRBV10-3	TRBJ1-5	TRBD1
ASSVRAETQY	TRBV9	TRBJ2-5	NA
AIKSAGGWGKGHYGYT	TRBV10-3	TRBJ1-2	NA
SVASRGDNEKLF	TRBV29-1	TRBJ1-4	NA
ASYPQGEGTEAF	TRBV28	TRBJ1-1	TRBD1
ASSLPGTGFYGYT	TRBV28	TRBJ1-2	TRBD1
ASSPGNFNQPQH	TRBV7-8	TRBJ1-5	NA
ASSYSSGSSETQY	TRBV6-5	TRBJ2-5	TRBD2
SARVPGADTGELF	TRBV20-1	TRBJ2-2	NA
SVNTGGVETQY	TRBV29-1	TRBJ2-5	NA
ATSSYSLGTTNYGYT	TRBV15	TRBJ1-2	NA
SVVTQANTEAF	TRBV29-1	TRBJ1-1	NA
ASSFRNSGNTIY	TRBV27	TRBJ1-3	NA
ASSAGTSSGNTIY	TRBV9	TRBJ1-3	NA
SVGRDQPQH	TRBV29-1	TRBJ1-5	NA
SARDIGVSYEQY	TRBV20-1	TRBJ2-7	NA
AISEPGQGAEKLF	TRBV10-3	TRBJ1-4	TRBD1
ASSQEIGYEQY	TRBV3-1	TRBJ2-7	NA
ASSTDGLGGST	TRBV5-1	TRBJ1-2	NA
ASLGGGRTYEQY	TRBV28	TRBJ2-7	NA
ASSWGTGTDYGYT	TRBV7-2	TRBJ1-2	TRBD1
ASSSTGTSDYEQY	TRBV5-1	TRBJ2-7	TRBD2
ASSLAGGSGGYT	TRBV7-9	TRBJ1-2	NA
ASSSGQGVSEQY	TRBV11-2	TRBJ2-7	TRBD1
ASSDRPGGTKAF	TRBV2	TRBJ1-1	NA
ASSSPGVPGELF	TRBV7-9	TRBJ2-2	NA
ASSPASQGAGEQY	TRBV28	TRBJ2-7	NA
SAHEGSNTEAF	TRBV20-1	TRBJ1-1	NA
ASRPAQGYNSPLH	TRBV7-2	TRBJ1-6	NA
AISASSQVSGDTEAF	TRBV10-3	TRBJ1-1	NA
ASAQDWRETQY	TRBV12-5	TRBJ2-5	NA
SALDRGEGYT	TRBV20-1	TRBJ1-2	TRBD1
ASSLGGQLNSPLH	TRBV7-6	TRBJ1-6	NA